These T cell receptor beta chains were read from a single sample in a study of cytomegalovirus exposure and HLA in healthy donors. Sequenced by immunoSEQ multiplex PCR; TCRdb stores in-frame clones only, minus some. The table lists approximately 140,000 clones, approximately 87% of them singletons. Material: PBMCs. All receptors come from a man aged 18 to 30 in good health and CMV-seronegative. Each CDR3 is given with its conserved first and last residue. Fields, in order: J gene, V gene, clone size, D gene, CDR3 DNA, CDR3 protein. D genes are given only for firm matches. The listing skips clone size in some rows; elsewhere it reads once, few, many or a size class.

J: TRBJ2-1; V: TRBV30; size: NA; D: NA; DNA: TGTGCCTGGAGTACTAATAGTCGAAATGAGCAGTTCTTC; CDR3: CAWSTNSRNEQFF
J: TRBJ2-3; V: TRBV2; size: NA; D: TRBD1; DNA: TGTGCCAGCAGTGAAGCGTTTCCCGGGACAGTGGCCGCAGATACGCAGTATTTT; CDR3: CASSEAFPGTVAADTQYF
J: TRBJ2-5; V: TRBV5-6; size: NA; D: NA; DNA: TGTGCCAGCAGCGAGAGGGGTCGGGTCAGGGGAAAAGAGACCCAGTACTTC; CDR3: CASSERGRVRGKETQYF
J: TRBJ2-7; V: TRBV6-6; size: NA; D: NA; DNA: TGTGCCAGCAGTTACGGTTGGGGGCGCGGCGAGCAGTACTTC; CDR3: CASSYGWGRGEQYF
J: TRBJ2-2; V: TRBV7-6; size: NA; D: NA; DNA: TGTGCCAGCAGCCGGAGGGCCCCCGGGGAGCTGTTTTTT; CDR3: CASSRRAPGELFF
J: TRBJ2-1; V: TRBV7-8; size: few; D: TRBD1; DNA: TGTGCCAGCAGCCGGGACAGGGGGTCCTACAATGAGCAGTTCTTC; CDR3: CASSRDRGSYNEQFF
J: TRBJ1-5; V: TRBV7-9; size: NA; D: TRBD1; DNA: TGTGCCAGCAGCCGTTGGACCGGGACAGGGGTAAATCAGCCCCAGCATTTT; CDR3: CASSRWTGTGVNQPQHF
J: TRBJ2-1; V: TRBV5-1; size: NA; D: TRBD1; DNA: TGCGCCAGCAGCTTGGGAGGGACAGGGGGCCAAGGTGAGCAGTTCTTC; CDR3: CASSLGGTGGQGEQFF
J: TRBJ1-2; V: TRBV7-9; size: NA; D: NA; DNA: TGTGCCAGCAGCTTAGGTGGGGCCGGGGGCTACACCTTC; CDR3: CASSLGGAGGYTF
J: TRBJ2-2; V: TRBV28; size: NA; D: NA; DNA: TGTGCCAGCAGTCCCCCCGGAGGGGGCCAGGTCAAGCTGTTTTTT; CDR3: CASSPPGGGQVKLFF
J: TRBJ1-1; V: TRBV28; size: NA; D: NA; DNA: TGTGCCAGCAGTTTAGCGGCCCTGAACACTGAAGCTTTCTTT; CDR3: CASSLAALNTEAFF
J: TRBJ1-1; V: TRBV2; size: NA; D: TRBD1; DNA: TGTGCCAGCAGTGTATCGTTCTCCGGGACAGGGAACACTGAAGCTTTCTTT; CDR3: CASSVSFSGTGNTEAFF
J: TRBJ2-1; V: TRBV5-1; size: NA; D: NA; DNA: TGCGCCAGCAGCCTCCCTCGAGGGTTCGAGCAGTTCTTC; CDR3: CASSLPRGFEQFF
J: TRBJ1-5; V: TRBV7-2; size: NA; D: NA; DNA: TGTGCCAGCAGCGTGTATGCCCGGCGACAGAGCAATCAGCCCCAGCATTTT; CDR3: CASSVYARRQSNQPQHF
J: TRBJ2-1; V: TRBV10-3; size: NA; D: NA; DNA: TGTGCCATCAGTGATGCCCGGGGGGCCCCAAGCAATGAGCAGTTCTTC; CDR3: CAISDARGAPSNEQFF
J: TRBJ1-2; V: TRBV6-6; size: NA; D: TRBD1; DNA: TGTGCCAGCAGTTACGGTGGGACAGTTCCTGGCTACACCTTC; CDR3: CASSYGGTVPGYTF
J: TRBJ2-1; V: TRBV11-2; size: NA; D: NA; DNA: TGTGCCAGCAGCTTAGCCCTAGAAAATGAGCAGTTCTTC; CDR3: CASSLALENEQFF
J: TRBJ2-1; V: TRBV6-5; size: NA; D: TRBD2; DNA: TGTGCCAGCAGTTTGTCACTAGCGGGGGTCCACGAGCAGTTCTTC; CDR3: CASSLSLAGVHEQFF
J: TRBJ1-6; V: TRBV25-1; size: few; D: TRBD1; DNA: TGTGCCAGCAACAGGGGGCCTGATTCACCCCTCCACTTT; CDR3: CASNRGPDSPLHF
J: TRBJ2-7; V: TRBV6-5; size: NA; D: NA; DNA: TGTGCCAGCAGTTACTTCGGGACTCCGGCACCCTACGAGCAGTACTTC; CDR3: CASSYFGTPAPYEQYF
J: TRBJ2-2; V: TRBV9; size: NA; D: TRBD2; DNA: TGTGCCAGCAGCGTGGGCGGGAGTTCCGGGGAGCTGTTTTTT; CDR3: CASSVGGSSGELFF
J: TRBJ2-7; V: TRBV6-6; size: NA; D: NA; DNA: TGTGCCAGCAGCCCGGACTATCGGAGCGAGCAGTACTTC; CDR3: CASSPDYRSEQYF
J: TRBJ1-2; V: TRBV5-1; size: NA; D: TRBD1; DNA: TGCGCCAGCAGCTTGCGTGGACAGGGTGATCAGTGGTACTATGGCTACACCTTC; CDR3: CASSLRGQGDQWYYGYTF
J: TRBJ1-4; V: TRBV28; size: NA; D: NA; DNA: TGTGCCAGCAGCCCCAATGAGGGAAAACTGTTTTTT; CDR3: CASSPNEGKLFF
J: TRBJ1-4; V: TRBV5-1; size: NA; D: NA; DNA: TGCGCCAGCAGCTTGTCCGGGGCGGGGGGTGAAAAACTGTTTTTT; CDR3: CASSLSGAGGEKLFF
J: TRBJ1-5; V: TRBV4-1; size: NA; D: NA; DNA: TGCGCCAGCAGCCTCGCCGGGGTCGGTCAGCCCCAGCATTTT; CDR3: CASSLAGVGQPQHF
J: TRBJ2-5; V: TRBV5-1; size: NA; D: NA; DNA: TGCGCCAGCAGCTTGCCCCCAGGGCAAGAGACCCAGTACTTC; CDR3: CASSLPPGQETQYF
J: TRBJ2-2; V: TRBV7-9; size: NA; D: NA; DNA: TGTGCCAGCAGCCCCCCCCTGTCCACCGGGGAGCTGTTTTTT; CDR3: CASSPPLSTGELFF
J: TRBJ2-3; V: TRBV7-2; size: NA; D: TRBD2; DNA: TGTGCCAGCAGTTCAAGCCGGACTAGGACCGTCACAGATACGCAGTATTTT; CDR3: CASSSSRTRTVTDTQYF
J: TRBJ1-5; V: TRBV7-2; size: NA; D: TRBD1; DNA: TGTGCCAGCAGCTTAGTTGGACAGGGAAGTCAGCCCCAGCATTTT; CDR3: CASSLVGQGSQPQHF
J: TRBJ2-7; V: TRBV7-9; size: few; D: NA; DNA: TGTGCCAGCAGCTTAGATGGAGGGGATGAGCAGTACTTC; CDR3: CASSLDGGDEQYF
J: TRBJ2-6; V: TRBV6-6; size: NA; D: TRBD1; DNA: TGTGCCAGCACGTCACAGGGGGCAGGGGCCAACGTCCTGACTTTC; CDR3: CASTSQGAGANVLTF
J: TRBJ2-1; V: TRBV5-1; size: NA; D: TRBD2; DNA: TGCGCCAGCAGTTTCAGCGGGGGTCCGTCCTACAATGAGCAGTTCTTC; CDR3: CASSFSGGPSYNEQFF
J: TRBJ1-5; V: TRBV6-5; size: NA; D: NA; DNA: TGTGCCAGCAGTTACCATTCAGGGGACCAGCCCCAGCATTTT; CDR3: CASSYHSGDQPQHF
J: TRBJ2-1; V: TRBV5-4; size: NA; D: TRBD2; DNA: TGTGCCAGCAGCTCCCGGACTAGCGGGAGCTATGAGCAGTTCTTC; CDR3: CASSSRTSGSYEQFF
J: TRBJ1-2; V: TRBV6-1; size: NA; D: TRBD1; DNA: TGTGCCAGCAGTGGGGGACAGCGTTATGGCTACACCTTC; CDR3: CASSGGQRYGYTF
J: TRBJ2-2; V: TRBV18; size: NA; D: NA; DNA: TGTGCCAGCTCACCCCTCTTCGGGGAAAACACCGGGGAGCTGTTTTTT; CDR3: CASSPLFGENTGELFF
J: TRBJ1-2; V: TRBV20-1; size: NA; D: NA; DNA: TGCAGTGCCACTAGAGACTATGGCTACACCTTC; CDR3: CSATRDYGYTF
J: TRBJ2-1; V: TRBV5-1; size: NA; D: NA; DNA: TGCGCCAGCAGCTTCCCAGGTTCGAATGAGCAGTTCTTC; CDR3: CASSFPGSNEQFF
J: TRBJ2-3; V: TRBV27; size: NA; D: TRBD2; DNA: TGTGCCAGCACCGTCGGGACTAGCGGCACAGATACGCAGTATTTT; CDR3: CASTVGTSGTDTQYF